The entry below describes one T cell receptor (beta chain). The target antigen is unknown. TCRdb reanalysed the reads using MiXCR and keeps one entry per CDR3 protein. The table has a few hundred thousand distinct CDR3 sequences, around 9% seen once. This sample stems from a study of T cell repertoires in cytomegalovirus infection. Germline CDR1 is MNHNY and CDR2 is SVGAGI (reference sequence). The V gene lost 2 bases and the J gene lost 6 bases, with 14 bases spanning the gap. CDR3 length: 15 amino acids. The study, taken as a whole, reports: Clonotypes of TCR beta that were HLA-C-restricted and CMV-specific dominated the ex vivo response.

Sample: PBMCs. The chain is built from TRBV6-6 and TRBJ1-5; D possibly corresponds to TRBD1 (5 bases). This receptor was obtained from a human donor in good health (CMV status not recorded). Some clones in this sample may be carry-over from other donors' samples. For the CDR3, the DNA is TGTGCCAGCAGTTACAGAGGGGCTGTGGGTCAGCCCCAGCATTTT. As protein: CASSYRGAVGQPQHF.